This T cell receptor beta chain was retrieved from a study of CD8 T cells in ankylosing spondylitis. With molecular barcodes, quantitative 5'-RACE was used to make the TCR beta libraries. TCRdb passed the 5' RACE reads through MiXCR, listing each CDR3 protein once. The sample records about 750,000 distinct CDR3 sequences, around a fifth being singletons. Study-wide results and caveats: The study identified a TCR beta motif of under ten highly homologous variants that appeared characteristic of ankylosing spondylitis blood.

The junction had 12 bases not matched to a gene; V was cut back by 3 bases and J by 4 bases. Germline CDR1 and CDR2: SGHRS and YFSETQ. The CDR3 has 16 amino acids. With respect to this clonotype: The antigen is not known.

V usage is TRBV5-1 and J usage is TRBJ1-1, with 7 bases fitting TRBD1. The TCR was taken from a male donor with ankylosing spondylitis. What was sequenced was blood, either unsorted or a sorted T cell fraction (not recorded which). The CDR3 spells CASSWPPDRAGTEAFF. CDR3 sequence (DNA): TGCGCCAGCAGCTGGCCGCCCGACAGGGCGGGCACTGAAGCTTTCTTT.